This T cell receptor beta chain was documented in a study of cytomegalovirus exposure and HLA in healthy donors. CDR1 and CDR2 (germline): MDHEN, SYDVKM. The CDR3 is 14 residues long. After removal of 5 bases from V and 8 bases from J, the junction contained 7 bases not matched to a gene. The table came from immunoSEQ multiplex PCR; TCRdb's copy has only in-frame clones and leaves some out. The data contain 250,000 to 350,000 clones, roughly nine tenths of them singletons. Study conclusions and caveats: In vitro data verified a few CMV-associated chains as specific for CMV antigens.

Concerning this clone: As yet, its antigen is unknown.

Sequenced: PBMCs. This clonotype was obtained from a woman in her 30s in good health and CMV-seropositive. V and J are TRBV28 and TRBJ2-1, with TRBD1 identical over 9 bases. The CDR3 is CASSQGTGFDEQFF. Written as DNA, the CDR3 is TGTGCCAGCAGTCAAGGGACAGGGTTTGATGAGCAGTTCTTC.